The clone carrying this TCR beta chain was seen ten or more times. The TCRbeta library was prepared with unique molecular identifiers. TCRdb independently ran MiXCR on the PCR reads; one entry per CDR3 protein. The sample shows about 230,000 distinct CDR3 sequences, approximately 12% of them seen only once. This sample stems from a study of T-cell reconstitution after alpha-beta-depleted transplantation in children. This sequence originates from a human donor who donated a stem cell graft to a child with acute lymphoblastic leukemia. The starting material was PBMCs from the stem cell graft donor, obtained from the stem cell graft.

The CDR3 coding sequence is TGCGCCAGCAGCCAAGCCCTGTATGAGCAGTTCTTC. Amino acid sequence: CASSQALYEQFF. J is TRBJ2-1 and V is TRBV5-1, with D unclear. V dropped 4 bases and J dropped 8 bases, with 10 bases sitting between them. This CDR3 comprises 12 residues. Germline V gives CDR1 SGHRS, CDR2 YFSETQ. Drawing the rest from reference TRBV5-1 and TRBJ2-1, the complete variable domain is KAGVTQTPRYLIKTRGQQVTLSCSPISGHRSVSWYQQTPGQGLQFLFEYFSETQRNKGNFPGRFSGRQFSNSRSEMNVSTLELGDSALYLCASSQALYEQFFGPGTRLTVL.